The 9 T cell receptor beta chains in this list originate from one sample, sequenced in a study of blood T cell repertoires in COVID-19. Assay used: immunoSEQ multiplex PCR; TCRdb lists only in-frame clones, some missing. The sample lists about 66,000 clones, 91% occurring once. Sequencing was done on a sample of peripheral blood. These receptors came from a human donor in a cohort sampled during active COVID-19.

J is TRBJ2-3 and V is TRBV7-9; TRBD1 matches at 7 bases. Germline values: CDR1 SEHNR, CDR2 FQNEAQ (reference sequence). The V gene end was trimmed by 5 bases and the J gene end by 2 bases; junction bases not matched to a gene: 4. The CDR3 has 14 amino acids. For the CDR3, the DNA is TGTGCCAGCAGCCTGGGACAGACCACAGATACGCAGTATTTT. Protein product: CASSLGQTTDTQYF.

The chain links TRBV7-6 to TRBJ1-5; TRBD1 matches 7 bases. This CDR3 is 17 amino acids long. The V and J ends lost 1 base and 5 bases, in that order; junction bases with no gene match: 11. CDR1 SGHVS and CDR2 FNYEAQ come from the germline V gene. The CDR3 coding sequence is TGTGCCAGCAGCTTAGGCCATTCAGGGGGATCTTATCAGCCCCAGCATTTT. As protein: CASSLGHSGGSYQPQHF.

The chain recombines TRBV7-2 with TRBJ1-2; D is uncertain. The V and J ends lost 0 bases and 3 bases respectively, with 17 bases between them. The CDR3 runs to 17 residues. Germline V lookup: CDR1 SGHTA, CDR2 FQGNSA. CDR3: CASSLAQPRGLDYGYTF. In nucleotides, the CDR3 is TGTGCCAGCAGCTTAGCGCAACCGAGAGGTTTAGACTATGGCTACACCTTC.

CDR3 loop: CASSRGTSNSYEQYF. The CDR3 coding sequence is TGTGCCAGCAGCAGGGGGACTAGCAATTCCTACGAGCAGTACTTC. This chain joins TRBV5-6 and TRBJ2-7, with TRBD2 matching over 9 bases. Germline CDR1 reads SGHDT; CDR2 reads YYEEEE. This CDR3 spans 15 amino acids. V trimming: 4 bases; J trimming: 1 base; junction bases outside the gene matches: 6.

The CDR3 loop reads CASSPDRNYGYTF. CDR3 nucleotides: TGTGCCAGCAGTCCCGACAGGAACTATGGCTACACCTTC. The V and J genes are TRBV2 and TRBJ1-2; D might be TRBD1 (6 bases). Trimming pared 5 bases from V and 2 bases from J, leaving 9 bases between. Germline CDR1 SNHLY, CDR2 FYNNEI. The CDR3 totals 13 residues.

The chain recombines TRBV9 with TRBJ2-7, with 9 bases identical to TRBD1. CDR1 and CDR2 (germline): SGDLS, YYNGEE. The CDR3 covers 14 residues. V lost 0 bases, J lost 2 bases, and 0 bases stayed unmatched. The chain's CDR3 is CASSVGQGAYEQYF. CDR3 DNA sequence: TGTGCCAGCAGCGTAGGACAGGGGGCCTACGAGCAGTACTTC.

The V gene is TRBV15, the J gene TRBJ2-7; D is unresolved. The CDR3 extends over 13 amino acids. Per germline, CDR1 LNHNV and CDR2 YYDKDF (reference sequence). The germline V and J ends were trimmed by 1 base and 7 bases, with 11 bases remaining between them. CDR3 sequence reads: CATSRVTGWEQYF. In DNA, the CDR3 is TGTGCCACCAGCAGAGTCACCGGTTGGGAGCAGTACTTC.

The chain has TRBV4-3 and TRBJ2-1; D perhaps matches TRBD1 (6 bases). The CDR3 contains 16 residues. Germline CDR1 is LGHNA and CDR2 is YSLEER. Between the trimmed V and J ends, which lost 0 bases and 10 bases, there was a span of 19 bases. The DNA of the CDR3 is TGCGCCAGCAGCCAAGATGGGAGACAGGAGTACAGGGAGCAGTTCTTC. It specifies CASSQDGRQEYREQFF.

The chain links TRBV29-1 to TRBJ2-1, with 10 bases matching TRBD2. The CDR3 runs to 13 residues. J gave up 9 bases and V 3 bases, and 5 bases lay outside the gene matches. In germline, CDR1 is SQVTM, CDR2 ANQGSEA. This CDR3 is CSVELAGGFEQFF. CDR3 in DNA: TGCAGCGTTGAGTTAGCGGGAGGTTTTGAGCAGTTCTTC.